This is a list of T cell receptor beta chains from one sample in a study of T cell changes during pregnancy in multiple sclerosis. The repertoire was sequenced with immunoSEQ multiplex PCR; TCRdb's copy has only in-frame clones and lacks some. The sample contains 35,000 to 55,000 clones, more than 85% of which appear only once. Sequencing used peripheral blood, obtained in the third trimester of pregnancy. Source of these receptors: a female donor with multiple sclerosis, enrolled in a pregnancy study. The CDR3 runs from the conserved cysteine through the conserved F or W. D genes are given only for firm matches. For some rows the clone size is stated as once, few or many, or as a class when expanded; others skip it.

.	TRBV5-6	14	.	TRBJ1-5	TGTGCCAGCAGCTTGAGAGGGAGCAATCAGCCCCAGCATTTT	CASSLRGSNQPQHF
.	TRBV7-2	15	.	TRBJ2-6	TGTGCCAGCAGCTCCAAGAGTTCTGGGGCCAACGTCCTGACTTTC	CASSSKSSGANVLTF
TRBD2	TRBV6-6	14	.	TRBJ2-3	TGTGCCAGCAGCGGCGGGAGGGCTGCAGATACGCAGTATTTT	CASSGGRAADTQYF
TRBD1	TRBV2	15	.	TRBJ2-5	TGTGCCAGCAGTCTCGGGACAGGGAAGTCAGAGACCCAGTACTTC	CASSLGTGKSETQYF
.	TRBV10-3	13	few	TRBJ2-1	TGTGCCATCAGTGTCGAGATCTACAATGAGCAGTTCTTC	CAISVEIYNEQFF
TRBD1	TRBV2	15	.	TRBJ2-4	TGTGCCAGCAGTGAATGCCGGACAGGGGATTGCATTCAGTACTTC	CASSECRTGDCIQYF
TRBD1	TRBV27	16	.	TRBJ2-4	TGTGCCAGCAGTTACGCACAGGGGGCAGCCAAAAACATTCAGTACTTC	CASSYAQGAAKNIQYF
.	TRBV29-1	12	.	TRBJ1-2	TGCAGCGCGAGTATGGACAGCTATGGCTACACCTTC	CSASMDSYGYTF
TRBD2	TRBV5-1	20	.	TRBJ2-2	TGCGCCAGCAGCACCTCCGACAGGGAGACTAGCGGGAGGCTTGCCGGGGAGCTGTTTTTT	CASSTSDRETSGRLAGELFF
TRBD2	TRBV7-8	14	once	TRBJ2-2	TGTGCCAGCAATAGTGGACTAGTTTCCGGGGAGCTGTTTTTT	CASNSGLVSGELFF
.	TRBV19	15	.	TRBJ1-6	TGTGCCAGTAAGGGGCGACCGACGTATAATTCACCCCTCCACTTT	CASKGRPTYNSPLHF
.	TRBV15	18	.	TRBJ2-5	TGTGCCACCAGCAGAGATAATTTTGGGGACTGGGCCCTCTTGACCCAGTACTTC	CATSRDNFGDWALLTQYF
.	TRBV27	13	.	TRBJ2-7	TGTGCCAGCAGTTTAGCGGAGAGCTACGAGCAGTACTTC	CASSLAESYEQYF
TRBD1	TRBV27	13	.	TRBJ2-5	TGTGCCAGCAGTTTCCAGGGGGCAGAGACCCAGTACTTC	CASSFQGAETQYF
.	TRBV29-1	14	.	TRBJ2-1	TGCAGCGCACAAAGTTGGAGCTCCTACAATGAGCAGTTCTTC	CSAQSWSSYNEQFF
.	TRBV29-1	12	.	TRBJ1-1	TGCAGCGGGAGACAGTCTTCAGGGCCCGCTTTCTTT	CSGRQSSGPAFF
.	TRBV7-2	15	.	TRBJ1-4	TGTGCCAGCAGCCCCCGGTGGGGGCAGGGGGAAAAACTGTTTTTT	CASSPRWGQGEKLFF
TRBD1	TRBV27	16	.	TRBJ2-4	TGTGCCAGCAGTCCTTACAGGGGCTCAGCCAAAAACATTCAGTACTTC	CASSPYRGSAKNIQYF
TRBD2	TRBV27	17	.	TRBJ2-7	TGTGCCAGCAAACTTCTTACTAGCGGGACAACGAAATACGAGCAGTACTTC	CASKLLTSGTTKYEQYF
TRBD1	TRBV7-3	15	.	TRBJ2-1	TGTGCCAGCAGCTTATCCAGGGGGCCCTACAATGAGCAGTTCTTC	CASSLSRGPYNEQFF